This T cell receptor beta chain was sequenced during a study of blood T cell repertoires in COVID-19. Study as a whole: Spain, Italy and the United States supplied samples that represented acute and convalescent COVID-19. PBMCs, B-cell-depleted T cells, or T cells provided the cDNA or gDNA that made up the material.

Trimming removed 3 bases from V and 1 base from J, with 10 bases in between. Germline lookup yields CDR1 MNHNS and CDR2 SASEGT. The CDR3 runs 15 residues. How the authors handled the data: Scientists estimated how many nucleated cells there were by amplifying reference gene primers. Assay used: immunoSEQ multiplex PCR; TCRdb lists only in-frame clones, some missing. The V and J calls and clone size were taken over from that table, and D and trimming were inferred from the DNA. The sample has about 400,000 clones; approximately 88% are singletons. Self-reported history from a screening survey and questionnaire set each donor's cohort.

Input material: PBMCs or T cells enriched from blood (not recorded which). This receptor was obtained from a woman aged 40 to 55 with acute COVID-19. V usage is TRBV6-1 and J usage is TRBJ2-1, with D possibly matching TRBD2 (6 bases). The CDR3 loop reads CASSDPGLSYNEQFF. The CDR3 nucleotides are TGTGCCAGCAGTGACCCAGGACTATCCTACAATGAGCAGTTCTTC.